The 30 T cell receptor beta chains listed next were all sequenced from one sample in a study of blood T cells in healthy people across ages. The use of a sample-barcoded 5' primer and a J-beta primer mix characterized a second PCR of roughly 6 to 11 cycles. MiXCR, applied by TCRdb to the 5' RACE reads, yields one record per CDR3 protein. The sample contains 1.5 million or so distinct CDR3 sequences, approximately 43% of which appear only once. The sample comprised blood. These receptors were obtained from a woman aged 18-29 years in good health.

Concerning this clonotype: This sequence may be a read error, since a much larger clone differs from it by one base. The CDR3 DNA reads TGCAGCGTCGGGTACAATGAGCGGTTCTTC. Translated, it gives CSVGYNERFF. V usage is TRBV29-1 and J usage is TRBJ2-1; no clear D. The CDR3 totals 10 residues. Germline V lookup: CDR1 SQVTM, CDR2 ANQGSEA.

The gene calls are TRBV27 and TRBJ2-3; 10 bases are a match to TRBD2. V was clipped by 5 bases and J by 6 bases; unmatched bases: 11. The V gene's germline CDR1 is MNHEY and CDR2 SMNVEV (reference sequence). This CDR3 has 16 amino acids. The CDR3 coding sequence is TGTGCCAGCAGTGCCATTCTAGCGGGGGCCCGGGATACGCAGTATTTT. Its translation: CASSAILAGARDTQYF.

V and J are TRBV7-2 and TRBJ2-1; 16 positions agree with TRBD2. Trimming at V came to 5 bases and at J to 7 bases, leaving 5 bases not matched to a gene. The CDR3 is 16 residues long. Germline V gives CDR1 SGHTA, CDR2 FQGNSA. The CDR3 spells CASSTGLAGGPNEQFF. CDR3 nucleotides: TGTGCCAGCAGCACGGGACTAGCGGGGGGGCCAAATGAGCAGTTCTTC.

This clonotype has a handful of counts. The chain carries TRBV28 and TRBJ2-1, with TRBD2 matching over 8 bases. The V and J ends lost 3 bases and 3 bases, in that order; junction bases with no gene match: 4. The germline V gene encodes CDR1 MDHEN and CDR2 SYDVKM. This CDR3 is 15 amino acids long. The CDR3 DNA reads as TGTGCCAGCAGTTTCATTAGCGGGGACTACAATGAGCAGTTCTTC. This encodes CASSFISGDYNEQFF.

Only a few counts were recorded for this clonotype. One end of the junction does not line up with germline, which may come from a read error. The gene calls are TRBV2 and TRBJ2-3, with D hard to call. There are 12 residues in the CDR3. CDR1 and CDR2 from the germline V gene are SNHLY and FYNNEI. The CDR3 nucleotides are TGTGCCAGCAGTGGGGGTGCAGATGCGCAGTATTTT. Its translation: CASSGGADAQYF.

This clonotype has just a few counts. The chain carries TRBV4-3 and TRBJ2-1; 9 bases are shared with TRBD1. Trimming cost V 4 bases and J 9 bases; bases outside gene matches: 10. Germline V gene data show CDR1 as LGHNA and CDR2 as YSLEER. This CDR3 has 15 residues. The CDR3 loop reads CASSLGTGIQGEQFF. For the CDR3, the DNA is TGCGCCAGCAGCCTAGGGACAGGGATTCAAGGTGAGCAGTTCTTC.

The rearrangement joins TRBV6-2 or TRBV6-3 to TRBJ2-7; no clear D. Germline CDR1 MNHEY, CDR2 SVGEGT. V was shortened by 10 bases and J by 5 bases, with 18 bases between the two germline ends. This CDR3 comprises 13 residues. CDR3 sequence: CATWAERVHEQYF. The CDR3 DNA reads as TGTGCCACCTGGGCGGAGCGAGTCCACGAGCAGTACTTC.

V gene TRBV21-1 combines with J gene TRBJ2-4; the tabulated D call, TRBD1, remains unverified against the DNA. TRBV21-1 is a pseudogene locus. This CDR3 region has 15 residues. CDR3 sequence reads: CASSAPGTPWGEQYF. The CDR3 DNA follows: TGTGCCAGCAGCGCTCCCGGGACACCTTGGGGTGAGCAGTACTTC.

Here the CDR3 reads CASSFQGWGRGGFEQFF. Written as DNA, the CDR3 is TGTGCCAGCAGTTTTCAAGGGTGGGGCAGAGGGGGATTCGAGCAGTTCTTC. The genes are TRBV28 and TRBJ2-1, with D possibly being TRBD1 (6 bases). Germline values: CDR1 MDHEN, CDR2 SYDVKM. V lost 3 bases and J lost 10, with 25 bases in between. This CDR3 is built from 17 residues.

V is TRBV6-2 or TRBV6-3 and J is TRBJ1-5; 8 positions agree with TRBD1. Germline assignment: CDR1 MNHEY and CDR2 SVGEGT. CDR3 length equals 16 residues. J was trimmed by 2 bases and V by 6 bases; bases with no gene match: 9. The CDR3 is CASRKFDRGGNQPQHF. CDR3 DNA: TGTGCCAGCAGGAAATTCGACAGGGGTGGCAATCAGCCCCAGCATTTT.

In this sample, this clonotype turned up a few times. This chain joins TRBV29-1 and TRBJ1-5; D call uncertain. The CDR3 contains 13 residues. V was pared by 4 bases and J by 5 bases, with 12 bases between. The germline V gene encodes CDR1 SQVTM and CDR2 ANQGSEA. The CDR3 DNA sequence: TGCAGCGTTGGACGTGGGGTTGATCAGCCCCAGCATTTT. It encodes CSVGRGVDQPQHF.

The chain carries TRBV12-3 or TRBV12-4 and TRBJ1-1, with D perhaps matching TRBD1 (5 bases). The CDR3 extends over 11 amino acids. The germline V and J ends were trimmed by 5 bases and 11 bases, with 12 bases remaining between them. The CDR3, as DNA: TGTGCCAGCAGTGAAGGGGTACCCGCTTTCTTT. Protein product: CASSEGVPAFF.

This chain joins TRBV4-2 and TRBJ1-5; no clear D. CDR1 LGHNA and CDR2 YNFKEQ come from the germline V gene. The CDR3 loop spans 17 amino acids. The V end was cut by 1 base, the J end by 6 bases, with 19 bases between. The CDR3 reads CASSQGQRGKQGQPQHF. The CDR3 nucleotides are TGTGCCAGCAGCCAAGGCCAGAGAGGGAAACAAGGTCAGCCCCAGCATTTT.

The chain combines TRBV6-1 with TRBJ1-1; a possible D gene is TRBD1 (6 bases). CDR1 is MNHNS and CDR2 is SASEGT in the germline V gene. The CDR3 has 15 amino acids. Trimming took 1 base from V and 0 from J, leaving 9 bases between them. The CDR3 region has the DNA TGTGCCAGCAGTGAAGTAGGGGGGGTGAACACTGAAGCTTTCTTT. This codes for CASSEVGGVNTEAFF.

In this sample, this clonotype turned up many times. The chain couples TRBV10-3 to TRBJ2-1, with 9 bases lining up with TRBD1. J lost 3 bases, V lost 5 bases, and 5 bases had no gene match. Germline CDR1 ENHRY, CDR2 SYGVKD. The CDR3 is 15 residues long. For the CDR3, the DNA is TGTGCCATCAGTACCGGGACAGGGATCTACAATGAGCAGTTCTTC. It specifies CAISTGTGIYNEQFF.

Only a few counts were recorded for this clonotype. CDR3 sequence: CASSNMGASGYTF. The CDR3 DNA is TGTGCCAGCAGTAACATGGGGGCTAGTGGCTACACCTTC. The chain is built from TRBV12-3 or TRBV12-4 and TRBJ1-2; D is possibly TRBD1 (6 bases). Deletions cut 5 bases from V and 7 bases from J, with 14 bases between. The CDR3 contains 13 residues.

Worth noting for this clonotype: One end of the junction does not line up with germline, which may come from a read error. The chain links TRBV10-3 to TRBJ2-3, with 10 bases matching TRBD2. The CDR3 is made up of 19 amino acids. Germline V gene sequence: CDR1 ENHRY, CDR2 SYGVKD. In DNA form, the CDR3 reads TGTGCCATCAGTGAGTGGACCCCTAGCGGGGGAGCTAGCACAGATATGCAGTATTTT. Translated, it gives CAISEWTPSGGASTDMQYF.

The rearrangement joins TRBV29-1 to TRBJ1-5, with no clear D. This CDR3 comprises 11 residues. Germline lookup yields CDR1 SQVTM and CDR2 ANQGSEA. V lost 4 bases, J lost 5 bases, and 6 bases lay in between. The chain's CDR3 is CSVVFDQPQHF. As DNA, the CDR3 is TGCAGCGTTGTCTTTGATCAGCCCCAGCATTTT.

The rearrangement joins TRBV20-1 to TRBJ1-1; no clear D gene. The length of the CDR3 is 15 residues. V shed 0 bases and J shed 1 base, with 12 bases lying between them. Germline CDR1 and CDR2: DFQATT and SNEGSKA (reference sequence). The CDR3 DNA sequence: TGCAGTGCTAGAGATCCCTTCCGGGGGAACACTGAAGCTTTCTTT. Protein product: CSARDPFRGNTEAFF.

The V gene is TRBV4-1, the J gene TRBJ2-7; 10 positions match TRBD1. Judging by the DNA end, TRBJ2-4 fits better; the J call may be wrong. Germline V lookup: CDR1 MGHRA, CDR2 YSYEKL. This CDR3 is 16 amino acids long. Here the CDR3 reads CASSLPRGQGRNIQYF. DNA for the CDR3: TGCGCCAGCAGCCTCCCGAGGGGACAGGGGAGAAACATTCAGTACTTC.

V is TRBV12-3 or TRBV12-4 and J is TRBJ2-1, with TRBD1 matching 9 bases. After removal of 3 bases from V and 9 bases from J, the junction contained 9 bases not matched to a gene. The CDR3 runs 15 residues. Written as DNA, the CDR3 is TGTGCCAGCAGTTTTGGTGGGACAGGGATGCGTGAGCAGTTCTTC. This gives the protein CASSFGGTGMREQFF.

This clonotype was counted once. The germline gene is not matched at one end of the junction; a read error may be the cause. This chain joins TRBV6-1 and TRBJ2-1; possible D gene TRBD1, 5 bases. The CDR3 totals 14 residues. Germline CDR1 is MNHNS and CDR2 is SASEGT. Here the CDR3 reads CVSKGAPNYNEQFF. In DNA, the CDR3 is TGTGTCAGCAAAGGGGCGCCTAACTACAATGAGCAGTTCTTC.

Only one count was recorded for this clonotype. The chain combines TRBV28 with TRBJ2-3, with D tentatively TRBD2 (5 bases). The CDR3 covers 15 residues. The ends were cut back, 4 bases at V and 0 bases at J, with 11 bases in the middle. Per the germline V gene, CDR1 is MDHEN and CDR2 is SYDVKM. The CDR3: CASSSVAPSTDTQYF. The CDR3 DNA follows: TGTGCCAGCAGTTCCGTAGCGCCTAGCACAGATACGCAGTATTTT.

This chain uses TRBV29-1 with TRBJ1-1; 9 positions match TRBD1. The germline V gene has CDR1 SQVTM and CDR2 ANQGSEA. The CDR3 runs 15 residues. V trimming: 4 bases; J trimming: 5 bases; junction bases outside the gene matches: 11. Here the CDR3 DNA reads TGCAGCGTTGCATACACCACAGGGGGCAGAACTGAAGCTTTCTTT. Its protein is CSVAYTTGGRTEAFF.

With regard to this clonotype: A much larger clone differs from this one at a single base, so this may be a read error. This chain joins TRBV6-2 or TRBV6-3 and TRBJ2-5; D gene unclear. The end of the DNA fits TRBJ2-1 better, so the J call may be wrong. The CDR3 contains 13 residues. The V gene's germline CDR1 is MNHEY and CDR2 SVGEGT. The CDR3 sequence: CASSPRTQETQFF. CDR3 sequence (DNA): TGTGCCAGCAGTCCTCGGACCCAAGAGACCCAGTTCTTC.

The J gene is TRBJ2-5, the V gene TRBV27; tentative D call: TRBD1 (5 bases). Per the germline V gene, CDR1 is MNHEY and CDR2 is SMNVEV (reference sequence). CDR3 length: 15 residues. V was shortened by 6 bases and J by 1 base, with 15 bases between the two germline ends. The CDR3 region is CASSPFLGAQETQYF. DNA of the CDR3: TGTGCCAGCAGCCCCTTCCTAGGGGCCCAAGAGACCCAGTACTTC.

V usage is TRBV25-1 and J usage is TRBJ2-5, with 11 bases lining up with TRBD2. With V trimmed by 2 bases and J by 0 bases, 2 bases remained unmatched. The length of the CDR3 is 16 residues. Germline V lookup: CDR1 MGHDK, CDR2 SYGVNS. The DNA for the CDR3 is TGTGCCAGCAGTGAAGTAGCGGGAGGGTACCAAGAGACCCAGTACTTC. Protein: CASSEVAGGYQETQYF.

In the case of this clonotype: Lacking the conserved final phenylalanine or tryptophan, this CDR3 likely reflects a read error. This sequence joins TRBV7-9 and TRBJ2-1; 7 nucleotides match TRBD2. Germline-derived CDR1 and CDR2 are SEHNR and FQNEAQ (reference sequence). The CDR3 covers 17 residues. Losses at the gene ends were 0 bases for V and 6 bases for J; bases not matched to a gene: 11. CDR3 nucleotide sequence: TGTGCCAGCAGCTTAGCGCGCGTGGCTAGCGGTTCCAATGAGCAGTTCTTA. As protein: CASSLARVASGSNEQFL.

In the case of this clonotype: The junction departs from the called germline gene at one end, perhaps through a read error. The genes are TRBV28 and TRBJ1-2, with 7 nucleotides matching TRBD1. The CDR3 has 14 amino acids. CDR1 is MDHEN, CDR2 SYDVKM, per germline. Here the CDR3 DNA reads TGTGCCAGCAGGCCACAGGGGAGGGACTATGGCCACACCTTC. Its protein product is CASRPQGRDYGHTF.

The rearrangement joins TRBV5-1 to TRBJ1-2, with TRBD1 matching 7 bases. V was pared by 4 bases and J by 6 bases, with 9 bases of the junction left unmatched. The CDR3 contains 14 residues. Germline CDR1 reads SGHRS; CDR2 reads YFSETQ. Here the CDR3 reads CASSPTTGIDGYTF. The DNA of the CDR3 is TGCGCCAGCAGCCCAACGACAGGGATCGATGGCTACACCTTC. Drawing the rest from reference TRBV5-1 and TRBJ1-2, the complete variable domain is KAGVTQTPRYLIKTRGQQVTLSCSPISGHRSVSWYQQTPGQGLQFLFEYFSETQRNKGNFPGRFSGRQFSNSRSEMNVSTLELGDSALYLCASSPTTGIDGYTFGSGTRLTVV.